What follows are 5 T cell receptor beta chains derived from one specimen sequenced in a study of blood T cell repertoires in COVID-19. The repertoire was sequenced with immunoSEQ multiplex PCR; TCRdb's copy has only in-frame clones and lacks some. The profile shows fewer than 300,000 clones, roughly 80% of them singletons. The sample consisted of peripheral blood. These receptors were obtained from a woman in her forties or fifties who had recovered from COVID-19.

V gene TRBV5-6 combines with J gene TRBJ1-2, with a possible D match to TRBD1 (5 bases). The CDR3 has 13 amino acids. V dropped 4 bases and J dropped 7 bases, with 14 bases sitting between them. Germline values: CDR1 SGHDT, CDR2 YYEEEE. The CDR3, as DNA: TGTGCCAGCAGCCCCATCGGGGGGGGTGGCTACACCTTC. It yields the protein CASSPIGGGGYTF.

The CDR3 coding sequence is TGTGCCAGCAGTTACTCGGGTGACAGGGGATATGGCTACACCTTC. Encoded protein: CASSYSGDRGYGYTF. The chain recombines TRBV6-5 with TRBJ1-2; TRBD1 agrees at 8 bases. CDR1 is MNHEY and CDR2 is SVGAGI in the germline V gene. With V trimmed by 0 bases and J by 5 bases, 5 bases remained unmatched. The CDR3 consists of 15 residues.

The chain combines TRBV12-5 with TRBJ2-1, with a weak D call TRBD1 (5 bases). Germline V gene lookup returns CDR1 LGHNT and CDR2 FRNRAP. CDR3 length equals 13 residues. Trimming shortened V by 1 base and J by 8 bases, and 9 bases separated the two germline ends. CDR3: CASGLAGFHEQFF. The CDR3 DNA reads TGTGCTAGTGGTTTGGCAGGGTTTCATGAGCAGTTCTTC.

The chain carries TRBV28 and TRBJ1-1; 7 bases agree with TRBD1. Unmatched junction bases numbered 7, after V lost 5 bases and J lost 1 base. Looked up from germline, CDR1 is MDHEN and CDR2 is SYDVKM. The CDR3 consists of 15 residues. CDR3: CASSPAYRGNTEAFF. As DNA, the CDR3 is TGTGCCAGCAGTCCCGCTTACAGGGGGAACACTGAAGCTTTCTTT.

The rearrangement joins TRBV4-1 to TRBJ2-1; the D gene is possibly TRBD2 (6 bases). This CDR3 is built from 20 residues. The germline V and J ends were trimmed by 0 bases and 0 bases, with 21 bases remaining between them. Germline values: CDR1 MGHRA, CDR2 YSYEKL. In DNA, the CDR3 is TGCGCCAGCAGCCAAGAAGTACTAGCCCAGAACTACATCTCCTACAATGAGCAGTTCTTC. Translated: CASSQEVLAQNYISYNEQFF.